The present TCR beta chain was sequenced within a study of T cells after yellow fever vaccination. Study outcomes and limitations: Reappearing after the booster were most of the clones from primary vaccination (around 95% CD4, approximately 86% CD8). Abundant bulk-population clonotypes could contaminate the FACS-sorted repertoires. It was a small share of clonotypes that appeared in both CD4 and CD8 compartments.

Each CDR3 protein gets one entry after TCRdb re-called the 5' RACE reads with MiXCR. Among about 320,000 distinct CDR3 sequences, around a tenth were seen once, and the ten largest hold less than 3.5%. Remarks on this clonotype: Its antigen is currently unknown.

The material sequenced was CD4+ T cells sorted from PBMCs, taken 45 days after the yellow fever booster vaccination. This receptor was taken from a man aged 18-30 years who received the YFV17D yellow fever vaccine.

The CDR3, as DNA: TGTGCCAGCAGCGAGGGGGGACGGACCACTGAAGCTTTCTTT. Translating gives CASSEGGRTTEAFF. The V call is TRBV9, the J call TRBJ1-1; D perhaps matches TRBD1 (6 bases). V was pared by 3 bases and J by 4 bases, with 13 bases between. CDR3 length equals 14 residues. Germline CDR1 and CDR2: SGDLS and YYNGEE.